This T cell receptor (beta chain) stems from a study of early T cells in non-severe SARS-CoV-2 infection. At least ten counts were recorded for this clonotype. Its antigen is unknown. Deletions cut 5 bases from V and 7 bases from J, with 12 bases between. The CDR3 extends over 13 amino acids. CDR1 is MNHEY, CDR2 SVGAGI, per germline. Each cDNA molecule carried a unique molecular identifier. MiXCR was run by TCRdb on the 5' RACE reads, yielding one entry per CDR3 protein. The sample contains roughly 53,000 distinct CDR3 sequences, around 9.3% of which appear only once. Regarding the study as a whole: Anti-spike CD8 responses were favored in VDJdb matching, and private and CD4 specificities were missed.

Sequenced: whole blood. The sequence came from an adult who was a healthcare worker with PCR-confirmed SARS-CoV-2 infection or an uninfected control (not recorded which). The rearrangement joins TRBV6-5 to TRBJ1-5; D gene unclear. The CDR3 region has the DNA TGTGCCAGCAGTACCCGGGAAGACCAGCCCCAGCATTTT. Amino acid sequence: CASSTREDQPQHF.